This T cell receptor beta chain was obtained from a study of T cell clonality in common variable immunodeficiency. Overall study findings and caveats: TCRbeta clonality was increased in CVID versus healthy controls.

Sequencing used immunoSEQ multiplex PCR; TCRdb keeps in-frame clones, though not all of them. Sampling found 35,000 to 45,000 clones, none seen once. Trimming at V came to 4 bases and at J to 5 bases, leaving 12 bases not matched to a gene. This CDR3 has 17 amino acids. The germline CDR1 and CDR2 sequences are DFQATT and SNEGSKA (reference sequence). This clone was counted at least ten times. What it binds is unknown. The read gets to within 3 residues of the CDR3 end, and the germline J gene fills in the rest. The sample was peripheral blood mononuclear cells. The chain has TRBV20-1 and TRBJ2-5; 14 bases map to TRBD2. This TCR was recovered from a person aged 18-69 years in good health. The DNA read from the CDR3 is TGCAGTGCTACGCGACTAGCGGGAGGGCCCGTTGGCGAGACC. The encoded protein is CSATRLAGGPVGET. The whole CDR3 region reads CSATRLAGGPVGETQYF.